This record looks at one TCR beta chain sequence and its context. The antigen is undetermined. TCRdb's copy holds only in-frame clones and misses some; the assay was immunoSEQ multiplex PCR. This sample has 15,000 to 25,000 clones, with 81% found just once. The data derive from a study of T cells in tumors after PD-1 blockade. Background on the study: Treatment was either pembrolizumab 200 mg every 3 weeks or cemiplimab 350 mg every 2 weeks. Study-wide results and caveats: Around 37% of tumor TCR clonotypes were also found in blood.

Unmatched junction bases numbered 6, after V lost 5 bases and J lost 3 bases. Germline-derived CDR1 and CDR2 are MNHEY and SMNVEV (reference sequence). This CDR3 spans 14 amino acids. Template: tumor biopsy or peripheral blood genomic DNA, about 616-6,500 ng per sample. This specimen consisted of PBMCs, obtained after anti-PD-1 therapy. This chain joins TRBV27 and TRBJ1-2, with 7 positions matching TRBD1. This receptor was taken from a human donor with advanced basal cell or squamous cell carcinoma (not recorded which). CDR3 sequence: CASSDRASYYGYTF. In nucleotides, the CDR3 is TGTGCCAGCAGTGACAGGGCTTCTTACTATGGCTACACCTTC.